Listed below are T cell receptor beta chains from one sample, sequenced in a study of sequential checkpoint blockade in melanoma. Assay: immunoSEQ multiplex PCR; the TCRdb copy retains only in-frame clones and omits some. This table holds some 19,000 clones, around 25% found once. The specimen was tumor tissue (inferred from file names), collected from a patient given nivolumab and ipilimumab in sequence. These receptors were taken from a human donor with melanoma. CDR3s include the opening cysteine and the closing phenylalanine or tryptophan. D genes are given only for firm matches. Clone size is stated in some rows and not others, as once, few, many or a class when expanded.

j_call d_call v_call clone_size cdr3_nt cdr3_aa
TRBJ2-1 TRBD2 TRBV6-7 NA TGTGCCAGCAGTTACCCTATCGGACTAGCGGGAGGGCCTCTTCACAATGAGCAGTTCTTC CASSYPIGLAGGPLHNEQFF
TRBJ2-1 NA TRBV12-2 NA TGTGCAAGTCGCTTACGACAAGCGGGAGAAAATCGTGGCAATGAGCAGTTCTTC CASRLRQAGENRGNEQFF
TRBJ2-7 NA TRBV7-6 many TGTGCCAGCAGCTTGACTGGGATTAGCTACGAGCAGTACTTC CASSLTGISYEQYF
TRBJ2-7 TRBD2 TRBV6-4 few TGTGCCATCAGGGTTGCTAGCGGACATTACGAGCAGTACTTC CAIRVASGHYEQYF
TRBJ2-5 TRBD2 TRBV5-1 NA TGCGCCAGCAGCTTTGTAGCGGGGCGTGGGGAGACCCAGTACTTC CASSFVAGRGETQYF
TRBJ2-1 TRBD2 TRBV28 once TGTGCCAGCAGTTTAGAGACTAGCGGATACAATGAGCAGTTCTTC CASSLETSGYNEQFF
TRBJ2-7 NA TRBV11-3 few TGTGCCAGCAGCTTACCGTTCCCAGCCTACGAGCAGTACTTC CASSLPFPAYEQYF
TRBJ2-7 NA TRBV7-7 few TGTGCCAGCAGCTTAGGACAGGGAGGATCCTACGAGCAGTACTTC CASSLGQGGSYEQYF
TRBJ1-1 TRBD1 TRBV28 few TGTGCCAGCAGTTCAAAATACCCGGGACAGCGGAACACTGAAGCTTTCTTT CASSSKYPGQRNTEAFF
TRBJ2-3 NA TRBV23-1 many TGCGCCAGCAGCCAAGCGACCCTCACAGATACGCAGTATTTT CASSQATLTDTQYF
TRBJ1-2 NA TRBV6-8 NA TGTGCCAGCAGTTACTCGTACAAGGGGGGTGGCTACACCTTC CASSYSYKGGGYTF
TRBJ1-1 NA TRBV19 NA TGTGCCAGTAGTATCCGGCCGGGAACAAACACTGAAGCTTTCTTT CASSIRPGTNTEAFF
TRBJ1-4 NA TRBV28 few TGTGCCAGCAGTCCCCCTTTAGGTAAAAAACTGTTTTTT CASSPPLGKKLFF
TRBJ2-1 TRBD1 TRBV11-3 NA TGTGCCAGCAGCATGGGACAGGTTCAGGGTGAGCAGTTCTTC CASSMGQVQGEQFF
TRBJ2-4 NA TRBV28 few TGTGCCAGCAGCTTTACAGGAGGCGGGATAGCCAAAAACATTCAGTACTTC CASSFTGGGIAKNIQYF
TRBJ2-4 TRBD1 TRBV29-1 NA TGCGCCAGCAGCCTCGGGACAGGAGCAAACATTCAGTACTTC CASSLGTGANIQYF
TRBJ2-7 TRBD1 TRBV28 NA TGTGCCAGCAGTTTATCATGGGACAGGGGTTCCTACGAGCAGTACTTC CASSLSWDRGSYEQYF
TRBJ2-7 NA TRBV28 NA TGTGCCAGCAGCCCAGGCTGGGGGATACGTTCCTACGAGCAGTACTTC CASSPGWGIRSYEQYF
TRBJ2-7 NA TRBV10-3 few TGTGCCATCAGTGATTCGGTGGGGACCTACGAGCAGTACTTC CAISDSVGTYEQYF
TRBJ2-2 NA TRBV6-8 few TGTGCCAGCAGTTCCGATCCCGGGGAGCTGTTTTTT CASSSDPGELFF
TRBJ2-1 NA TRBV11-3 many TGTGCCAGCAGCTTAGATCGGGGCACCCGAACGAATAATGGGGCTTTTTTGTTCTTC CASSLDRGTRTNNGAFLFF
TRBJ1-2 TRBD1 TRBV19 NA TGTGCCAGTAGTATAGCCAGGACAGGGAGATCTAACTATGGCTACACCTTC CASSIARTGRSNYGYTF
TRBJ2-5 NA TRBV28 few TGTGCCAGCAGTCCGGGACGGCCAGAGACCCAGTACTTC CASSPGRPETQYF
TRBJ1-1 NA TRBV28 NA TGTGCCAGCAGCCCTATCGACCACACTGAAGCTTTCTTT CASSPIDHTEAFF
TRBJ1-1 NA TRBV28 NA TGTGCCAGCAGTTTATCGGCGGGGATGAACACTGAAGCTTTCTTT CASSLSAGMNTEAFF
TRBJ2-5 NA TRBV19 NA TGTGCCAGTACCTCATCTTGGGGCGGGGAGACCCAGTACTTC CASTSSWGGETQYF
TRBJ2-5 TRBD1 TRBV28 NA TGTGCCAGCGCATTAGGGGGCCGGGAGACCCAGTACTTC CASALGGRETQYF
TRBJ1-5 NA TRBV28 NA TGTGCCAGCAGTTCTCGGACAAGTAATAGCAATCAGCCCCAGCATTTT CASSSRTSNSNQPQHF
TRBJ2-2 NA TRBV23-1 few TGCGCCAGCAGCTTAGTGAACACCGGGGAGCTGTTTTTT CASSLVNTGELFF
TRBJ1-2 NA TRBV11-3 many TGTGCCAGCAGCTTAGGAGGGCCTTATGGGGGAGCCTATGGCTACACCTTC CASSLGGPYGGAYGYTF
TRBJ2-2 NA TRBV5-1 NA TGCGCCAGCCAGACGACCGGGCAAAACACCGGGGAGCTGTTTTTT CASQTTGQNTGELFF
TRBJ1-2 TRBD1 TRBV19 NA TGTGCCAGTAATAACGCCCTGGCGGACAGGGAGGACTATGGCTACACCTTC CASNNALADREDYGYTF
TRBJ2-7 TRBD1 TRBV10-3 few TGTGCCATCAGTGAGTCCCACCGGACAGGGCCCGAGCAGTACTTC CAISESHRTGPEQYF
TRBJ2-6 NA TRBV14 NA TGTGCCAGCAGCCAAAGATTTGGGGCCAACGTCCTGACTTTC CASSQRFGANVLTF